This TCR beta chain originates from a study of T cells after yellow fever vaccination. Study background: In the case of low-cell-number fractions, SMART-Seq v4 Ultra Low Input was used for preparation.

Each CDR3 protein is one row after TCRdb ran MiXCR on the 5' RACE reads. Counted here are hundreds of thousands of distinct CDR3 sequences, 8% to 10% occurring once; the ten biggest clones make up about a sixth. Germline V gene sequence: CDR1 MNHEY, CDR2 SVGAGI. V lost 0 bases and J lost 14, with 20 bases in between. The CDR3 is made up of 16 amino acids. This rearrangement joins TRBV6-5 to TRBJ1-6; no clear D gene. This clonotype originated in a man in his late teens or twenties who received the YFV17D yellow fever vaccine. The specimen comprised PBMCs, sampled on the day of the first yellow fever vaccination. The CDR3 loop is CASSYSIHLEVFALHF. The CDR3 DNA reads as TGTGCCAGCAGTTACTCGATCCACCTCGAGGTTTTCGCCCTCCACTTT.